This T cell receptor beta chain was captured in a study of T cell responses to AZD1222 COVID-19 vaccine (dated by TCRdb to about 2021). Concerning the study at large: AZD1222 recipients given second doses at about 4 weeks or at about 12 weeks were pooled, since spike-specific TCR depth and breadth were not found to differ between the two schedules. TCR sequencing covered over 230 trial participants: some 210 given two doses of AZD1222 and about 26 given two doses of MenACWY control vaccine. Trial participants were enrolled into age subgroups of 18-55, 56-69 and 70-plus years, which contained roughly 150, 30 and 60 TCR-sequenced participants, respectively. The study at large found these results: In the small 56-69-year group, the increase in depth fell short of significance, most likely because of low power. Participants were mostly white British and included more females than males, and it was suggested by the authors that clonal diversity may have been underestimated. A significant rise in spike-specific TCR breadth and depth was observed after two AZD1222 doses relative to day 0 and relative to MenACWY recipients. Only 5 to 7 AZD1222 recipients were SARS-CoV-2 seropositive at baseline, limiting conclusions about previously exposed vaccinees. Reportedly, close to half of the unique spike-specific TCRs recognized epitopes lying outside the regions that are mutated in the B.1.351 and B.1.1.7 variants. Because no day 14 peak-response samples were available, repertoires were characterized only after the peak T cell response. CD4 TCRs associated with the vaccine covered the entire spike protein, and the dominant responses were in regions 160-218 and 743-854.

This clone is a singleton in its sample. Its antigen has not been determined. Base qualities were left out, and no much larger clone turns up one base away. The CDR3, cysteine through phenylalanine, is 16 amino acids long. The retained sequence is limited to the CDR3, 48 bases, with the frame set at the first base. For CDR1 and CDR2, the germline V gene (reference sequence) lists MNHEY and SMNVEV. Trimmed from V: 7 bases; trimmed from J: 2 bases; junction bases lacking a gene match: 12. Interpreted using the paper, the time point label stands for: baseline before first vaccination. Vaccinee samples were obtained from the UK trials COV001 and COV002, which included a single-blind randomized controlled phase 2/3 trial of AZD1222 (ChAdOx1 nCoV-19) in healthy adults. Trial participant PBMC samples were collected at day 0 and day 28 after the second dose for TCRbeta chain sequencing. The CDR3 regions of human TCRbeta chains were analyzed by immunosequencing. Per the source publication's procedure: Repertoire TCRs were checked for matches against a reference library of SARS-CoV-2-specific TCRs that had been generated using the MIRA antigen-specificity platform. Breadth meant the fraction of unique TCRs that were SARS-CoV-2-associated, whereas depth meant the fraction of total T cells that were SARS-CoV-2-associated. Using the MIRA data, each spike-specific TCR was mapped to the spike region that the TCR reacts to and placed in a CD4 or CD8 class. Log10-transformed breadth and depth values were compared by one-way ANOVA with Sidak's multiple comparisons tests. The immuneACCESS repertoire file appears here via TCRdb, limited to in-frame rearrangements. These files lack a portion of the clones; in checked studies, under half of the deficit traces to unresolved V genes, and the cause of the others is not known. Clone size and the V and J calls come from that table; the DNA yielded D and trimming. Within this sample are 100,000 to 150,000 clones, with 80% to 90% of them counted one time only. 7.6% of the sample rests with the top ten.

The sequencing used peripheral blood, collected on day 0 of AZD1222 vaccination. The V and J segments used are TRBV27 and TRBJ2-7, with 9 bases aligning to TRBD1. This sequence originates from an adult in good health. CDR3 reads: CASTLTGGFSTYEQYF. The bases are TGTGCCAGCACCCTTACAGGGGGCTTTAGCACCTACGAGCAGTACTTC.